This paragraph reports one T cell receptor (beta chain). Its target is not known. Germline values: CDR1 MGHDK, CDR2 SYGVNS. With 2 bases removed from V and 0 bases from J, the gap between germline ends came to 14 bases. The CDR3 consists of 16 residues. This entry is derived from a study of a mutant IDH1 vaccine in newly diagnosed glioma. About the study: Patients previously underwent radiotherapy, temozolomide, or both, and most underwent both. The study, taken as a whole, reports: Patients showed vaccine-induced immune responses at a rate of approximately 93%.

The time point denotes: baseline, week 1 (first vaccination visit). Treatment specified: pre-vaccination baseline after standard-of-care therapy. Libraries were prepared by immunoSEQ multiplex PCR; TCRdb keeps only in-frame clonotypes and omits some of them. Of tens of thousands of clones listed, about 80% were seen once; the top ten hold 5.3%. Sequencing used PBMCs, obtained from a glioma patient treated with radiotherapy, temozolomide or both. The sequence derives from a middle-aged man with glioma. Some clones in this sample may be carry-over from other donors' samples. V is TRBV25-1 and J is TRBJ2-7; tentatively, D is TRBD2 (7 bases). DNA for the CDR3: TGTGCCAGCAGTGAAACGGGGGGCCCAAGCTCCTACGAGCAGTACTTC. This gives the protein CASSETGGPSSYEQYF.